This T cell receptor (beta chain) was sequenced during a study of T cell repertoires in cytomegalovirus infection. Background on the study: The study used recently identified HLA-C-restricted and well-studied HLA-B-restricted CMV epitopes. It was the public TCR beta signatures that indicated both CMV infection and matching HLA type. Study results and caveats: In two of eight donors, the top clonotype was HLA-C-restricted CMV-specific.

This CDR3 has 17 amino acids. The germline V and J ends were trimmed by 2 bases and 5 bases, with 20 bases remaining between them. Per the germline V gene, CDR1 is MGHRA and CDR2 is YSYEKL. MiXCR, run by TCRdb on the reads, gives a single entry per CDR3 protein. The data contain 800,000 to 950,000 distinct CDR3 sequences, around a third of them singletons. Comments on this clonotype: The target antigen is unknown.

The gene calls are TRBV4-1 and TRBJ2-3, with D perhaps TRBD2 (5 bases). The material was cultured CD8+ T cells from PBMCs, obtained from culture after CMV antigen stimulation. This receptor was obtained from a human donor in good health (CMV status not recorded). Some clones in this sample may be carry-over from other donors' samples. The CDR3 sequence is CASSQQKDFTMGDTQYF. CDR3 in DNA: TGCGCCAGCAGCCAACAAAAGGACTTTACAATGGGAGATACGCAGTATTTT.